The clone carrying this T cell receptor beta chain was recorded a few times. Its target is not known. Using immunoSEQ multiplex PCR, the repertoire was profiled, and TCRdb retains in-frame clones only, with some absent. The sample consists of about 150,000 clones, around 90% of them appearing once. The data were taken from a study of T cell responses to AZD1222 COVID-19 vaccine. Study observations and caveats: Donors skewed white British and female; clonal diversity was possibly underestimated. Dominant CD4 TCR responses targeted spike regions 160-218 and 743-854. Two doses of AZD1222 preceded a rise in Spike-specific TCR breadth and depth.

The V end was cut by 3 bases, the J end by 0 bases, with 8 bases between. Germline V gene sequence: CDR1 SEHNR, CDR2 FQNEAQ (reference sequence). The CDR3 runs 14 residues. Second-dose recipients at about 4 or about 12 weeks were treated as one pooled group. This chain connects TRBV7-9 to TRBJ1-2; D not certain. The input for sequencing was peripheral blood, taken 28 days after the second AZD1222 dose. The clonotype originates from an adult who received the AZD1222 COVID-19 vaccine. CDR3 sequence reads: CASSFSASNYGYTF. DNA for the CDR3: TGTGCCAGCAGCTTCAGCGCTTCTAACTATGGCTACACCTTC.